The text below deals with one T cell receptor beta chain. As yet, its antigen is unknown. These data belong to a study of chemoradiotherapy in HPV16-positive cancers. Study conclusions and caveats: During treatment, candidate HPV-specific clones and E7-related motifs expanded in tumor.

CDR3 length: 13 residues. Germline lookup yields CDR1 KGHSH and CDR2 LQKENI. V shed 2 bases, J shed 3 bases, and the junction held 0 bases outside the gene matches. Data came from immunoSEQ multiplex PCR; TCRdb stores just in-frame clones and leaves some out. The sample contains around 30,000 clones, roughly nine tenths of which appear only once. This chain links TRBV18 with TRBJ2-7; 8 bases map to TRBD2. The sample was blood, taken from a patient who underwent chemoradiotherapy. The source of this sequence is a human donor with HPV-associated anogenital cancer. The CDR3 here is CASSPAGGYEQYF. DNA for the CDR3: TGTGCCAGCTCACCAGCGGGGGGCTACGAGCAGTACTTC.